The 8 T cell receptor beta chains in this list originate from one sample, sequenced in a study of monozygotic twins with inflammatory bowel disease. TCRdb reprocessed the 5' RACE reads; each CDR3 protein has one entry and no DNA is given. The sample table includes 420,000 or so distinct CDR3 sequences. Specimen: blood. Receptor source: a human donor with ulcerative colitis or Crohn's disease, or a healthy co-twin of an affected twin (not recorded which).

The chain uses TRBV5-1 and TRBJ1-1; as DNA is missing, the TRBD1 call by TCRdb cannot be tested. CDR1 and CDR2 (germline): SGHRS, YFSETQ. The CDR3 runs to 14 residues. CDR3 sequence reads: CASNRDRGNTEAFF.

CDR3 sequence: CAISAYTGGQGTSSSGANVLTF. The rearrangement links TRBV10-3 to TRBJ2-6; TCRdb's D call of TRBD1 is untestable without DNA. The CDR3 length is 22 residues. CDR1 is ENHRY, CDR2 SYGVKD, per germline.

CDR3 region: CASRFRANTEAFF. The V gene is TRBV6-2 or TRBV6-3, the J gene TRBJ1-1. The CDR3 contains 13 residues. CDR1 MNHEY and CDR2 SVGEGT come from the germline V gene.

The chain uses TRBV27 and TRBJ1-2; the TRBD1 assignment by TCRdb is unverifiable without DNA. Germline CDR1 is MNHEY and CDR2 is SMNVEV (reference sequence). The length of the CDR3 is 14 residues. The CDR3: CASSWDRGFSGYTF.

This chain links TRBV5-6 with TRBJ2-7. The germline CDR1 and CDR2 sequences are SGHDT and YYEEEE. CDR3 size: 13 residues. The chain's CDR3 is CASSFARSYEQYF.

V is TRBV5-8 and J is TRBJ2-5; the D gene TCRdb calls, TRBD1, cannot be checked with no DNA. This CDR3 contains 14 residues. Looked up from germline, CDR1 is SGHTS and CDR2 is YDEGEE. CDR3 protein: CASSLADRQETQYF.

The chain is built from TRBV19 and TRBJ2-7; TCRdb proposes TRBD2, but this gene call is untestable without DNA. The CDR3 contains 15 residues. Germline V gene data show CDR1 as LNHDA and CDR2 as SQIVND (reference sequence). CDR3 residues: CASSRLAGAEYEQYF.

The chain combines TRBV5-1 with TRBJ2-1; the TCRdb D gene call, TRBD1, has no DNA to confirm it. CDR1 and CDR2 (germline): SGHRS, YFSETQ. The CDR3 length is 15 residues. CDR3 residues: CASSFSQGAYNEQFF.